These 2 T cell receptor beta chains were sequenced from one sample in a study of T cell responses to AZD1222 COVID-19 vaccine. The data were produced by immunoSEQ multiplex PCR, yet TCRdb's version contains in-frame clones alone and is incomplete. The sample holds 80,000 to 95,000 clones, about 90% seen once. The input for sequencing was peripheral blood, taken 28 days after the second AZD1222 dose. These receptors all stem from an adult who received the AZD1222 COVID-19 vaccine.

This chain joins TRBV14 and TRBJ1-3; D not certain. CDR1 is SGHDN, CDR2 FVKESK, per germline. The CDR3 length is 14 residues. V gave up 4 bases and J gave up 3 bases, with 10 bases separating them. CDR3 in amino acids: CASSPSYGGNTIYF. The CDR3 coding sequence is TGTGCCAGCAGCCCCTCATATGGTGGAAACACCATATATTTT. Looking up the rest from reference TRBV14 and TRBJ1-3 gives the full variable domain: EAGVTQFPSHSVIEKGQTVTLRCDPISGHDNLYWYRRVMGKEIKFLLHFVKESKQDESGMPNNRFLAERTGGTYSTLKVQPAELEDSGVYFCASSPSYGGNTIYFGEGSWLTVV.

This chain connects TRBV10-2 to TRBJ1-2, with 7 bases fitting TRBD1. Germline CDR1 WSHSY, CDR2 SAAADI. The CDR3 is 13 residues long. V lost 8 bases, J lost 6 bases, and 9 bases stayed unmatched. CDR3 loop: CASGQGEMNGYTF. The DNA for the CDR3 is TGCGCCAGCGGCCAGGGGGAGATGAATGGCTACACCTTC.